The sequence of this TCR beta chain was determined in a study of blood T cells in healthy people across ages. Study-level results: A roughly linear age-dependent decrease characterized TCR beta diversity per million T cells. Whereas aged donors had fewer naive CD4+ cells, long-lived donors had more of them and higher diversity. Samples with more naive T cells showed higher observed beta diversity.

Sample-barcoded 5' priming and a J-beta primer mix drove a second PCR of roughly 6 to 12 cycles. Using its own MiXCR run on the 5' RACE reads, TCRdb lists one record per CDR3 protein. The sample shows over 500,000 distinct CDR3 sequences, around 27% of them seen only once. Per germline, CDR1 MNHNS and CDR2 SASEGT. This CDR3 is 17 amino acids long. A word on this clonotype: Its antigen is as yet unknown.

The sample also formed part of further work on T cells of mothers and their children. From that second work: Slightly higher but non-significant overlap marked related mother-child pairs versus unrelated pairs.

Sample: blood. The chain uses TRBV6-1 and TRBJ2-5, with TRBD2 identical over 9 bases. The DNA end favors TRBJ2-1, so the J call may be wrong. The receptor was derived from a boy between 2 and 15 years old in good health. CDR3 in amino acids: CASSEADAGGLYNEQFF. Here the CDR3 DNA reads TGTGCCAGCAGTGAAGCGGACGCGGGGGGGCTCTACAATGAGCAGTTCTTC.